The 15 T cell receptor beta chains given below trace back to one sample, sequenced in a study of cytomegalovirus exposure and HLA in healthy donors (dated by TCRdb to the late 2010s). The library was prepared using the immunoSEQ multiplex PCR assay. The multiplex PCR relied on a mix of 60 forward primers for TCR Vbeta segments and 13 reverse primers for TCR Jbeta segments. Drawn from immuneACCESS, this table holds only the in-frame rearrangements with V and J called that TCRdb kept. Clones are partly lost; checked studies trace under half to an unresolved V gene and leave the rest unexplained. The sample table holds 150,000 to 200,000 clones, of which approximately 78% were seen once. 1.9% of the sample belongs to the ten largest clones. Sequenced input: PBMCs. All receptors come from a woman under 30 in good health and CMV-seronegative.

In DNA, the CDR3 is TGCGCCAGCAGCTTGAGGGTAAATAGCGGGAACGCCTACAATGAGCAGTTCTTC. As protein: CASSLRVNSGNAYNEQFF. The chain joins TRBV5-1 to TRBJ2-1; TRBD2 aligns across 8 bases. Germline V gene sequence: CDR1 SGHRS, CDR2 YFSETQ. The CDR3 has 18 amino acids. V was clipped by 1 base and J by 2 bases; unmatched bases: 11.

V usage is TRBV6-4 and J usage is TRBJ1-3, with unresolved D. This CDR3 region has 14 residues. CDR1 is MRHNA and CDR2 is SNTAGT in the germline V gene. V was trimmed by 7 bases and J by 0 bases, leaving 10 bases between them. CDR3 DNA sequence: TGTGCCAGCACGGTGGGGAGCTCTGGAAACACCATATATTTT. This encodes CASTVGSSGNTIYF.

V usage is TRBV5-6 and J usage is TRBJ1-4; TRBD1 agrees at 7 bases. The CDR3 runs 15 residues. CDR1 and CDR2 from the germline V gene are SGHDT and YYEEEE. Trimming took 4 bases from V and 1 from J; bases not matched to a gene: 4. The CDR3 DNA is TGTGCCAGCAGCCCCCAGGGGGGAACTAATGAAAAACTGTTTTTT. Protein product: CASSPQGGTNEKLFF.

The V gene is TRBV18, the J gene TRBJ2-1; 9 bases map to TRBD2. From germline, CDR1 is KGHSH and CDR2 LQKENI. The length of the CDR3 is 15 residues. V was clipped by 3 bases and J by 3 bases; unmatched bases: 3. This chain's CDR3 is CASSPRTSDYNEQFF. The CDR3 DNA sequence: TGTGCCAGCTCACCCCGGACTAGCGACTACAATGAGCAGTTCTTC.

This clone was detected only a few times. The CDR3 loop is CASNGPGANVLTF. The CDR3 coding sequence is TGTGCCAGTAATGGGCCTGGGGCCAACGTCCTGACTTTC. The chain links TRBV19 to TRBJ2-6; D not certain. The V end was cut by 7 bases, the J end by 2 bases, with 6 bases between. Germline V gene lookup returns CDR1 LNHDA and CDR2 SQIVND (reference sequence). The CDR3 is 13 residues long.

This rearrangement joins TRBV7-3 to TRBJ2-3, with 7 bases lining up with TRBD2. Germline lookup yields CDR1 SGHTA and CDR2 FQGTGA. Trimming cost V 5 bases and J 2 bases; bases outside gene matches: 7. The CDR3 contains 15 residues. CDR3 region: CASSLSGFDTDTQYF. The DNA for the CDR3 is TGTGCCAGCAGCCTTAGCGGGTTCGACACAGATACGCAGTATTTT. Variable domain in full (rest from reference TRBV7-3 and TRBJ2-3): GAGVSQTPSNKVTEKGKYVELRCDPISGHTALYWYRQSLGQGPEFLIYFQGTGAADDSGLPNDRFFAVRPEGSVSTLKIQRTERGDSAVYLCASSLSGFDTDTQYFGPGTRLTVL.

The chain joins TRBV4-1 to TRBJ2-5, with 9 bases fitting TRBD2. Germline-derived CDR1 and CDR2 are MGHRA and YSYEKL. Germline trimming cut 3 bases from V and 5 bases from J; bases unmatched to any gene: 16. The CDR3 consists of 18 residues. This CDR3 is CASSHQSGLAGSGETQYF. CDR3 bases: TGCGCCAGCAGCCACCAATCGGGTCTAGCGGGGAGTGGGGAGACCCAGTACTTC.

About this clone: This same CDR3 is encoded by further DNA sequences in the sample. The chain employs TRBV4-2 and TRBJ2-7; 7 bases align to TRBD1. From germline, CDR1 is LGHNA and CDR2 YNFKEQ. The length of the CDR3 is 15 residues. The V and J ends lost 0 bases and 2 bases, in that order; junction bases with no gene match: 4. The CDR3, as DNA: TGTGCCAGCAGCCAAGATCGGGACAGAACCTACGAGCAGTACTTC. The encoded protein is CASSQDRDRTYEQYF.

The chain joins TRBV2 to TRBJ2-3; D perhaps matches TRBD2 (6 bases). Trimming took 7 bases from V and 0 from J, leaving 11 bases between them. CDR3 length equals 14 residues. The germline gives CDR1 SNHLY, CDR2 FYNNEI. The CDR3 sequence is CASNRDWSTDTQYF. DNA of the CDR3: TGTGCCAGCAACCGGGACTGGAGCACAGATACGCAGTATTTT. Supplemented by reference TRBV2 and TRBJ2-3, the full variable domain reads EPEVTQTPSHQVTQMGQEVILRCVPISNHLYFYWYRQILGQKVEFLVSFYNNEISEKSEIFDDQFSVERPDGSNFTLKIRSTKLEDSAMYFCASNRDWSTDTQYFGPGTRLTVL.

This clone has more than one count but fewer than ten. The V gene is TRBV6-1, the J gene TRBJ1-2, with D possibly TRBD1 on 6 matching bases. CDR1 MNHNS and CDR2 SASEGT come from the germline V gene. Trimming stripped 4 bases from V and 1 base from J, with 22 bases between. The length of the CDR3 is 18 residues. CDR3: CASSVLGTGGGLNYGYTF. The CDR3 DNA sequence: TGTGCCAGCAGTGTACTCGGGACGGGGGGGGGCCTTAACTATGGCTACACCTTC.

The J gene is TRBJ1-2, the V gene TRBV28, with 9 nucleotides matching TRBD1. Germline assignment: CDR1 MDHEN and CDR2 SYDVKM. CDR3 length: 17 amino acids. V trimming: 4 bases; J trimming: 0 bases; junction bases outside the gene matches: 9. CDR3 coding DNA: TGTGCCAGCAGTTCAGAAACGGGACAGGGCACTAACTATGGCTACACCTTC. It translates to CASSSETGQGTNYGYTF.

The rearrangement links TRBV10-3 to TRBJ2-2, with TRBD1 matching over 8 bases. The CDR3 totals 15 residues. Germline loops: CDR1 ENHRY, CDR2 SYGVKD. With 4 bases clipped from V and 4 bases from J, the junction kept 5 bases outside the gene matches. The CDR3 protein is CAISAQGARTGELFF. The CDR3 region has the DNA TGTGCCATCAGTGCTCAGGGGGCGCGCACCGGGGAGCTGTTTTTT.

In its sample, this clone was seen once. The chain has TRBV4-1 and TRBJ1-2; tentatively, D is TRBD1 (5 bases). The CDR3 sequence is 17 residues long. Trimming removed 0 bases at V and 7 bases at J, with 21 bases between. Germline V gives CDR1 MGHRA, CDR2 YSYEKL. The DNA of the CDR3 is TGCGCCAGCAGCCAAGATAGGCGCGTGAGGGGACTACTTGGCTACACCTTC. This codes for CASSQDRRVRGLLGYTF.

The J gene is TRBJ1-2, the V gene TRBV19, with 8 bases fitting TRBD1. This CDR3 has 15 residues. The V gene's germline CDR1 is LNHDA and CDR2 SQIVND (reference sequence). J lost 8 bases, V lost 5 bases, and 13 bases had no gene match. CDR3 sequence: CASSLNFRDRSGYTF. In DNA, the CDR3 is TGTGCCAGTAGTCTAAACTTCCGGGACAGGTCAGGCTACACCTTC.

J is TRBJ1-1 and V is TRBV19; 7 nucleotides line up with TRBD1. This CDR3 spans 16 amino acids. Per the germline V gene, CDR1 is LNHDA and CDR2 is SQIVND (reference sequence). Trimming took 4 bases from V and 0 from J; bases not matched to a gene: 8. The CDR3 nucleotides read TGTGCCAGTAGTAAACGGAGGGGGCCGTTGAACACTGAAGCTTTCTTT. Its protein is CASSKRRGPLNTEAFF.